Detailed here is one T cell receptor beta chain. Its antigen is unidentified. The data derive from a study of T-cell memory formation after mild COVID-19. Whole-study context: Clustering of TCRs was largely donor specific.

General observations from the study: While clones contracting from day 15 to 85 were balanced between CD4 and CD8, later expanders leaned CD4+. Within pre-infection memory, some responding clones were found, suggesting cross-reactive memory joined.

CDR1 is SQVTM and CDR2 is ANQGSEA in the germline V gene. The CDR3 is 14 amino acids. V lost 4 bases to trimming and J lost 2 bases, with 13 bases between them. It was 5'RACE with constant-segment primers that produced the TCR alpha and TCR beta cDNA libraries, which carried sample barcodes and UMIs. TCRdb ran MiXCR on the 5' RACE reads and lists one entry per CDR3 protein. The sample yields around 300,000 distinct CDR3 sequences, approximately 13% seen once. The gene calls are TRBV29-1 and TRBJ2-3; D not certain. Sequencing was performed on PBMCs or a T cell subset sorted from them (not recorded which). The clonotype originates from a man aged 18 to 30 who had mild COVID-19 (a few samples of this study predate the infection). Cell type and time point are not known. CDR3 residues: CSVVLMTATDTQYF. CDR3 nucleotides: TGCAGCGTTGTTTTGATGACGGCCACAGATACGCAGTATTTT.